This T cell receptor (beta chain) comes out of a study of blood T cell repertoires in COVID-19. Study-level information: T cells, B-cell-depleted T cells, or PBMCs supplied cDNA or gDNA.

TCRdb's table, derived via immunoSEQ multiplex PCR, lists solely in-frame clones and lacks some. This table holds some 270,000 clones, more than 85% found once. The sequence was obtained from a man aged 25 to 45 with acute or convalescent COVID-19. Input material: peripheral blood.

This CDR3 is CASSFRQGGSNQPQHF. DNA of the CDR3: TGTGCCAGCAGCTTTCGACAGGGTGGCAGCAATCAGCCCCAGCATTTT. The V gene is TRBV5-6, the J gene TRBJ1-5; 7 bases align to TRBD1. This CDR3 has 16 residues. V dropped 2 bases and J dropped 1; count of bases not matched to a gene: 6. Germline V lookup: CDR1 SGHDT, CDR2 YYEEEE.